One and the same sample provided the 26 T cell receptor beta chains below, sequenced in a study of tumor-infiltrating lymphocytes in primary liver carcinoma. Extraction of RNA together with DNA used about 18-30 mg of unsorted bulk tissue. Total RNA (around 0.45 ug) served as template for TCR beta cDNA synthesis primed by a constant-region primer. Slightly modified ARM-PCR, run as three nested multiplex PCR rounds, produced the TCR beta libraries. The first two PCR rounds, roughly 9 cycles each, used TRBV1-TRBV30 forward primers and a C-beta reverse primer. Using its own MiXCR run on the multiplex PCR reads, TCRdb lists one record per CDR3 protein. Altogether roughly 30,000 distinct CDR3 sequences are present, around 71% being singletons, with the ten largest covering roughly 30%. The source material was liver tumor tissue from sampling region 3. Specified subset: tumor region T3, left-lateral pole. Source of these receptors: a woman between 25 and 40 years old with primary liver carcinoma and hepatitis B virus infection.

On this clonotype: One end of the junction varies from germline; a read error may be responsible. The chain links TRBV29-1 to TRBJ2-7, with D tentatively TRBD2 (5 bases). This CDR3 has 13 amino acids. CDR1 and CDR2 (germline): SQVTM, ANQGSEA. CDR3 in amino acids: CSVVRADSYEHYF. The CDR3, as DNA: TGCAGCGTTGTACGAGCGGACTCCTACGAGCACTACTTC.

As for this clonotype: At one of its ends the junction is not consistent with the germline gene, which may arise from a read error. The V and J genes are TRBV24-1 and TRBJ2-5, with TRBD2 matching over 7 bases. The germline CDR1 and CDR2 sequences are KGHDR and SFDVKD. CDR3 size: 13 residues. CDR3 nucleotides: TGTGCCATCAGTGATCCGGCGGGAGAGACCCAGAACTTC. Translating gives CAISDPAGETQNF.

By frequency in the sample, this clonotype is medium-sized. DNA for the CDR3: TGTGCCAGCAGCCTCGGGCGACCGAATGAGCAGTTCTTC. Translating gives CASSLGRPNEQFF. This chain uses TRBV6-5 with TRBJ2-1; D uncertain. The CDR3 has 13 residues. The germline V and J ends were trimmed by 6 bases and 7 bases, with 13 bases remaining between them. In germline, CDR1 is MNHEY, CDR2 SVGAGI.

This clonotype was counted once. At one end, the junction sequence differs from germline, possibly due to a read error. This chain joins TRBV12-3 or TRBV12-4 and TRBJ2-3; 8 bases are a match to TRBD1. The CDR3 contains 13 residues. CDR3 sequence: CTSTSRGPDTQYF. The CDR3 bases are TGTACCAGTACCTCCAGGGGGCCAGATACGCAGTATTTT.

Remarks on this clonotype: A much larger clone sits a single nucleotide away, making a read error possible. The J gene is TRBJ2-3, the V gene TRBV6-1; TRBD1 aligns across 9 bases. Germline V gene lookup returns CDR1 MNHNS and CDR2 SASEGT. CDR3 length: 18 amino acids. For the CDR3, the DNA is TGTGCCAGCAGTTACCTTCATGCGACAGGGGGGGTTCAAGATACGCAGTATTTC. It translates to CASSYLHATGGVQDTQYF.

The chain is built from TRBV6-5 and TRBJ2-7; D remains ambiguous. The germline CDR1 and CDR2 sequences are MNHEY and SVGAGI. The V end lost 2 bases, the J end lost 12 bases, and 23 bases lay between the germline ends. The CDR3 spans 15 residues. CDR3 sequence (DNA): TGTGCCAGCAGTTACAAGAACAGCAGCTCCTACGAGTTGTACTTC. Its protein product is CASSYKNSSSYELYF.

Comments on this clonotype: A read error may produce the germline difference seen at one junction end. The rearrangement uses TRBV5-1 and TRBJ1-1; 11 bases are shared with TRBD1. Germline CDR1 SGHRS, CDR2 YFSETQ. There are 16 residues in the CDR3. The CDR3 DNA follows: TGCCCCAGAAGCGCCGGGACAGGGGGATGGAACACTGAAGCTTTCTTT. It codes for CPRSAGTGGWNTEAFF.

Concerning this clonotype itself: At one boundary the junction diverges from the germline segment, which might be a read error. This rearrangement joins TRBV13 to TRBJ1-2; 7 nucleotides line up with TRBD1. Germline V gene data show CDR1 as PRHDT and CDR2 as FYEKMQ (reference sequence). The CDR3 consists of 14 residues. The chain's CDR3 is CASSSTTGRYVYTF. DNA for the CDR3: TGTGCTAGCAGCTCGACGACAGGGAGGTATGTCTACACCTTC.

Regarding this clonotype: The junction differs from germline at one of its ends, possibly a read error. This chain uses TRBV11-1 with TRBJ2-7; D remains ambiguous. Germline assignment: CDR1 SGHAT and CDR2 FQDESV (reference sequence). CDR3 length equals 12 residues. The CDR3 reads CASNFMGYGQYF. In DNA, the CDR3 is TGTGCCAGTAACTTCATGGGTTACGGGCAGTACTTC.

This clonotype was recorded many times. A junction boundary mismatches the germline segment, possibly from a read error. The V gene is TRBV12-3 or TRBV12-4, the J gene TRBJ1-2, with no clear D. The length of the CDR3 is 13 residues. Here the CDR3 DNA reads TGTGCCAGCAGCTTGGAACAGCGTTATGACTACACCTTC. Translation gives CASSLEQRYDYTF.

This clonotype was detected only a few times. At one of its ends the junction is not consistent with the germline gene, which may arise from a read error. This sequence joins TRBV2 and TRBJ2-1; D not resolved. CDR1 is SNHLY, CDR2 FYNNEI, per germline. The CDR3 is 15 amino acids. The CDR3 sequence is CASSEELSSYNEQSF. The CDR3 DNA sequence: TGTGCCAGCAGTGAAGAACTCAGCTCCTACAATGAGCAGTCCTTC.

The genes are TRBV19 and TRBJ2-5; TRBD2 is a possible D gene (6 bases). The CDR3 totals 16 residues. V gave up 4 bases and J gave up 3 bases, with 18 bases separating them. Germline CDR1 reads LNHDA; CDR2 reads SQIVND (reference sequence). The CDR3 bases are TGTGCCAGTAGTACCAAGGGCGGGATGGGAGAAGAGACCCAGTACTTC. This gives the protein CASSTKGGMGEETQYF.

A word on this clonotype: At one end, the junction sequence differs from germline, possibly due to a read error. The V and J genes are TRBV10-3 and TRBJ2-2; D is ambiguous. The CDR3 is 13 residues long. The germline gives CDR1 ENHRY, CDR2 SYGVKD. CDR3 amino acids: CAISESLTRELFF. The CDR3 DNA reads TGTGCCATCAGTGAGTCGCTCACCAGGGAGCTGTTTTTT.

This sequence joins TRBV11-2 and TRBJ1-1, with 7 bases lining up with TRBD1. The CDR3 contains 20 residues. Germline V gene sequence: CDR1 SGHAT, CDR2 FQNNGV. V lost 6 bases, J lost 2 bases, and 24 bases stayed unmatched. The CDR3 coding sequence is TGTGCCAGCAGAGCTCGGGAGAGGGGGCGCAAGAGATGGAGTAACACTGAAGCTTTCTTT. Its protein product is CASRARERGRKRWSNTEAFF.

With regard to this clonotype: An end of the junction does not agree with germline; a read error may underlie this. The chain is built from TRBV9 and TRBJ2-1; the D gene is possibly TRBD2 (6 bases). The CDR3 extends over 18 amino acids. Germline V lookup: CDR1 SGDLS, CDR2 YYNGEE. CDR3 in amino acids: CASSVDPLRGTGYNGQFF. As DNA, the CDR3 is TGTGCCAGCAGCGTGGACCCACTTCGGGGGACTGGCTACAATGGGCAGTTCTTC.

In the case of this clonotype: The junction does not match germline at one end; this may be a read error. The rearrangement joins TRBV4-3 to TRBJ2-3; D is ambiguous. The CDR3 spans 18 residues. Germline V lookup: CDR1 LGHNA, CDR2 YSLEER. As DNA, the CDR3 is TGCGCCGGCAGCCAGTCGGTCTGGCTGGGTGGTCCCGACGATACGCAGTATTTT. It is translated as CAGSQSVWLGGPDDTQYF.

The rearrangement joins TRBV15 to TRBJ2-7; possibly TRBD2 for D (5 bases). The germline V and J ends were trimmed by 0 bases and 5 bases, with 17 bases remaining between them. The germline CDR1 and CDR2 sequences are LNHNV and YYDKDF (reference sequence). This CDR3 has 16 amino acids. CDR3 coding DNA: TGTGCCACCAGCAGAGATCTGTCTCCGGGGATCAACGAGCAGTACTTC. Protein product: CATSRDLSPGINEQYF.

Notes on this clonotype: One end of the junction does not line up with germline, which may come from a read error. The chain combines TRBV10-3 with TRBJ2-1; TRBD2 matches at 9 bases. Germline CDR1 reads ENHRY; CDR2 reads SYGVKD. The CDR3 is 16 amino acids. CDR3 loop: CDISESVAGAYNEHFF. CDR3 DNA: TGTGACATCAGTGAGTCGGTAGCGGGAGCCTACAATGAGCACTTCTTC.

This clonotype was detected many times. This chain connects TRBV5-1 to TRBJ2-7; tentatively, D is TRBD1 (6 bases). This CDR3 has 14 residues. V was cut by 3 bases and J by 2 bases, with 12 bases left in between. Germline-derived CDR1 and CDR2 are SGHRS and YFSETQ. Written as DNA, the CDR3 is TGCGCCAGCAGCTCCGGACAGACTCCCTACGAGCAGTACTTC. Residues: CASSSGQTPYEQYF. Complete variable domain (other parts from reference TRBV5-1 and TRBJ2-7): KAGVTQTPRYLIKTRGQQVTLSCSPISGHRSVSWYQQTPGQGLQFLFEYFSETQRNKGNFPGRFSGRQFSNSRSEMNVSTLELGDSALYLCASSSGQTPYEQYFGPGTRLTVT.

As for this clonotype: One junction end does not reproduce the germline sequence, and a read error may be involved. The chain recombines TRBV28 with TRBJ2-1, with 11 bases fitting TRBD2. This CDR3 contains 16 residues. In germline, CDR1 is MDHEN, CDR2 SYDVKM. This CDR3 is CANSLSTSGRRYEQFF. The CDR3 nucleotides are TGTGCCAACAGTTTGTCAACTAGCGGGAGAAGATATGAGCAGTTCTTC.

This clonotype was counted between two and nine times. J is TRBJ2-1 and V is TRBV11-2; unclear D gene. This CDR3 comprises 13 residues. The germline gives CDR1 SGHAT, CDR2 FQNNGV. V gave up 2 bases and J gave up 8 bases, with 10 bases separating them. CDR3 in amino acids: CASSLSVTYEQFF. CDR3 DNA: TGTGCCAGCAGCTTATCCGTTACGTATGAGCAGTTCTTC.

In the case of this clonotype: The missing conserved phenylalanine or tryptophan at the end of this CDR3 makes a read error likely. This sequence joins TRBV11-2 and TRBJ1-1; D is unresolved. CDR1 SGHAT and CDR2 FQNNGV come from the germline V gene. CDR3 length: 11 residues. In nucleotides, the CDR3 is TGTGCCGGCAGCCCCGTGACAGAAGCTTTCCTT. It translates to CAGSPVTEAFL.

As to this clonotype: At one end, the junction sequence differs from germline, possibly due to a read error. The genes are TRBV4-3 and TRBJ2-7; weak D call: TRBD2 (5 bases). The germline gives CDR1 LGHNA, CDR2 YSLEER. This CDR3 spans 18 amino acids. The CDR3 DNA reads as TGCGCCAGCAGCCAAGCTGTGACGGGGAGTCACATTAGCTACGATCAGTGCTTC. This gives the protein CASSQAVTGSHISYDQCF.

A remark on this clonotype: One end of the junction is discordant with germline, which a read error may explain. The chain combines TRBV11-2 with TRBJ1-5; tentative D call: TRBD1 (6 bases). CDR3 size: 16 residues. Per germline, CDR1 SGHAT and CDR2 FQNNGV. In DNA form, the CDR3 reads TGTGCCAGCAGCTTAAATTACGGGACATTAAATCAGCCCCAGCATTTC. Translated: CASSLNYGTLNQPQHF.

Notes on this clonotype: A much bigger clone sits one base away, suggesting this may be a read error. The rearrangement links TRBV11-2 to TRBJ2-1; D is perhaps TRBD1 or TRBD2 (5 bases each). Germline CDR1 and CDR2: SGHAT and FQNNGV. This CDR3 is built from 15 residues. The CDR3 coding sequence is TGTGCCAGCAGCTTCCGGACGGGGACCTACATTGAGCAGTTCTTC. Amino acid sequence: CASSFRTGTYIEQFF.

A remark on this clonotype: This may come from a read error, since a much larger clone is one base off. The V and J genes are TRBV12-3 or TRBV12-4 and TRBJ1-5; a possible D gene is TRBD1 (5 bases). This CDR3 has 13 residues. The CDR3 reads CACSLAGRQPHHF. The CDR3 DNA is TGTGCCTGCAGTTTGGCGGGACGGCAGCCCCACCATTTT.